This T cell receptor (beta chain) emerged from a study of cytomegalovirus exposure and HLA in healthy donors. Study as a whole: A prior analysis found more than 90 million unique TCR beta sequences from approximately 200 million T cells.

Use of 60 Vbeta and 13 Jbeta primers characterized the PCR. Only in-frame clones appear in the TCRdb table, and some are missing; sequencing was by immunoSEQ multiplex PCR. The sample contains under 200,000 clones, roughly 87% of which appear only once. The CDR3 consists of 14 residues. Trimming shortened V by 4 bases and J by 1 base, and 8 bases separated the two germline ends. In germline, CDR1 is SGHRS, CDR2 YFSETQ. The receptor was derived from a boy younger than 10 in good health and CMV-seronegative. Specimen: PBMCs. The rearrangement joins TRBV5-1 to TRBJ2-2, with D possibly TRBD1 on 6 matching bases. The CDR3 protein is CASSGGLNTGELFF. The CDR3 bases are TGCGCCAGCAGCGGGGGCTTGAACACCGGGGAGCTGTTTTTT.